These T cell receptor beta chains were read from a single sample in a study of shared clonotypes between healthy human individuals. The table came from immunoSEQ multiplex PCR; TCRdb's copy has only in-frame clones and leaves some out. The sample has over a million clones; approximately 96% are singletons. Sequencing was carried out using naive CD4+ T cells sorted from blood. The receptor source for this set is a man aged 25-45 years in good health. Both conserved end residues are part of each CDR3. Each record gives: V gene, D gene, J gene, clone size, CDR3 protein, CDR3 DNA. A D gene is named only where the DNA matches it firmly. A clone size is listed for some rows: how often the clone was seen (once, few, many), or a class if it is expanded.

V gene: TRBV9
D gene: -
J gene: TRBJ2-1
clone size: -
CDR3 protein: CASSFTGTDNEQFF
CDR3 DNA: TGTGCCAGCAGCTTTACCGGGACGGACAATGAGCAGTTCTTC

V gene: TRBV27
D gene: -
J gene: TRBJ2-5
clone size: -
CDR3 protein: CASSPAGGQETQYF
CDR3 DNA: TGTGCCAGCAGTCCCGCGGGTGGTCAAGAGACCCAGTACTTC

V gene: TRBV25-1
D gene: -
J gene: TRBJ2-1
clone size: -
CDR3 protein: CASSEFRNANEQFF
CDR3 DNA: TGTGCCAGCAGTGAATTCAGGAACGCCAATGAGCAGTTCTTC

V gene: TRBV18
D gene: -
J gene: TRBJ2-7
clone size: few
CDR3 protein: CASSPLSPYEQYF
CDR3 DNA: TGTGCCAGCTCACCACTTTCCCCCTACGAGCAGTACTTC

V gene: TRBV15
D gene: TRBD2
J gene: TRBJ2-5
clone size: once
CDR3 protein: CATSTRLAGVGETQYF
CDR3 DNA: TGTGCCACCAGCACACGACTAGCGGGAGTAGGAGAGACCCAGTACTTC

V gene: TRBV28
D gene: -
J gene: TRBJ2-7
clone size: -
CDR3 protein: CASTLGPALRYEQYF
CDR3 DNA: TGTGCCAGCACCCTTGGCCCCGCCCTGCGCTACGAGCAGTACTTC

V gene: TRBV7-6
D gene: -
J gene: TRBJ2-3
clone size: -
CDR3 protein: CASSAEGRGFTDTQYF
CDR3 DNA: TGTGCCAGCAGCGCGGAGGGCCGGGGGTTCACAGATACGCAGTATTTT

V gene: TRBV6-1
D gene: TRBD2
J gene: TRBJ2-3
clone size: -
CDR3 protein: CASRREGVADTQYF
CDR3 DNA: TGTGCCAGCAGGCGGGAGGGAGTGGCAGATACGCAGTATTTT

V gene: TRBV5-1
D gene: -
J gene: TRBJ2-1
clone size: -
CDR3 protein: CASSPPTRGDEQFF
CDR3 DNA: TGCGCCAGCAGCCCGCCCACTAGGGGCGATGAGCAGTTCTTC

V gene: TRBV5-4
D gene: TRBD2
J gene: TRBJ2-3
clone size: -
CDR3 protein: CASSLPGLAGEDTQYF
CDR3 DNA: TGTGCCAGCAGCTTACCGGGACTAGCGGGAGAAGATACGCAGTATTTT

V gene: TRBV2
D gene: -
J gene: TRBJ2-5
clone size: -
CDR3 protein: CASRSFYSGQETQYF
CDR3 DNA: TGTGCCAGCAGATCCTTTTATAGCGGCCAAGAGACCCAGTACTTC

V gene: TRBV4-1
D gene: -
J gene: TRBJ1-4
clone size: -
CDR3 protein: CASSQDLGNKKLFF
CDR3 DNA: TGCGCCAGCAGCCAAGATCTGGGCAACAAAAAACTGTTTTTT

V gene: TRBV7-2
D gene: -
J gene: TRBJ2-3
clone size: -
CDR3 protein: CASSLAAATDTQYF
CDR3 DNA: TGTGCCAGCAGCTTAGCTGCTGCTACAGATACGCAGTATTTT

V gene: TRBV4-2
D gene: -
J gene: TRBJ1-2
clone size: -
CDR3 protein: CASSQSASGDYGYTF
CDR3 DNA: TGTGCCAGCAGCCAATCCGCGTCAGGGGACTATGGCTACACCTTC

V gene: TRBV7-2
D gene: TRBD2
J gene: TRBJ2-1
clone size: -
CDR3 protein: CASSRRLARTYNEQFF
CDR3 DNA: TGTGCCAGCAGCCGCCGACTAGCCAGGACCTACAATGAGCAGTTCTTC

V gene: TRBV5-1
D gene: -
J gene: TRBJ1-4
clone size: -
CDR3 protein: CASSPGTALEKLFF
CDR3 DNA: TGCGCCAGCAGCCCTGGGACGGCTCTTGAAAAACTGTTTTTT

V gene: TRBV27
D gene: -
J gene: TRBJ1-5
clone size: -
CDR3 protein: CASSSYRDNQPQHF
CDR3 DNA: TGTGCCAGCAGTTCGTACAGGGATAATCAGCCCCAGCATTTT

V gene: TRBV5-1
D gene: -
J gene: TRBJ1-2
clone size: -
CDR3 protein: CASSPQGRQFYGYTF
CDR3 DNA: TGCGCCAGCAGCCCGCAAGGTCGACAGTTCTATGGCTACACCTTC

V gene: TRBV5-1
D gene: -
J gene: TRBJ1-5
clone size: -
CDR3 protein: CASSQAAGGQPQHF
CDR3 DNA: TGCGCCAGCAGCCAAGCCGCCGGGGGACAGCCCCAGCATTTT

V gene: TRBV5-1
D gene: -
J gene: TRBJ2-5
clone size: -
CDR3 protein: CASRSGVQETQYF
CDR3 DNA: TGCGCCAGCAGATCGGGGGTGCAAGAGACCCAGTACTTC

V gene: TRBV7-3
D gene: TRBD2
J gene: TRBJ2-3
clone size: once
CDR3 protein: CASSISGSFPTDTQYF
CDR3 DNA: TGTGCCAGCAGCATTAGCGGGTCGTTCCCCACAGATACGCAGTATTTT

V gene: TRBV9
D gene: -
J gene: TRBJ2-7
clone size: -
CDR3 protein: CASSPQLGSSYEQYF
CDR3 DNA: TGTGCCAGCAGCCCTCAGTTGGGAAGCTCCTACGAGCAGTACTTC

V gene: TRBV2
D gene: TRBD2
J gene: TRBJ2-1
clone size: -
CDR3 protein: CASRRGLALRSNEQFF
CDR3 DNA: TGTGCCAGCCGGAGGGGACTAGCGCTAAGAAGCAATGAGCAGTTCTTC

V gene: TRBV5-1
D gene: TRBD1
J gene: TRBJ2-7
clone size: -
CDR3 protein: CASSSGTATYEQYF
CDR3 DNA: TGCGCCAGCAGCTCCGGGACAGCAACCTACGAGCAGTACTTC

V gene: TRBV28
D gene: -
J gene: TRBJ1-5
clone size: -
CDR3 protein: CASRGGVSNQPQHF
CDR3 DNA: TGTGCCAGCCGAGGGGGGGTTAGCAATCAGCCCCAGCATTTT

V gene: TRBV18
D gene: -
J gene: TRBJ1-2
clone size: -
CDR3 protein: CASSTDRAMGYGYTF
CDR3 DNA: TGTGCCAGCTCAACAGATCGGGCCATGGGCTATGGCTACACCTTC

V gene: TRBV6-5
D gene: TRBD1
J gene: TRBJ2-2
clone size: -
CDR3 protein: CASSGTANTGELFF
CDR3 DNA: TGTGCCAGCAGTGGGACAGCGAACACCGGGGAGCTGTTTTTT

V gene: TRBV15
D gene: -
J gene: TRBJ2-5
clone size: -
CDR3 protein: CATSGGRRDSQETQYF
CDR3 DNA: TGTGCCACCAGCGGGGGGCGGCGGGATTCCCAAGAGACCCAGTACTTC

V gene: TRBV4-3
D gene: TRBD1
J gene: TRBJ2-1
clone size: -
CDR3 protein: CASSHRQGRPYNEQFF
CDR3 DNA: TGCGCCAGCAGCCATAGACAGGGGCGCCCCTACAATGAGCAGTTCTTC

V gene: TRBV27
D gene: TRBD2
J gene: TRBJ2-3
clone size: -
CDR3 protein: CASSLRRGDTQYF
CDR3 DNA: TGTGCCAGCAGTTTGAGGCGGGGGGATACGCAGTATTTT